This TCR beta chain was identified during a study of shared clonotypes between healthy human individuals. Study-level points and caveats: Non-shared clonotypes had lower generation probabilities than clonotypes shared by all four sorted-subset donors. An anticipated effect of sequencing depth on clonotype sharing among donors was recognized. Of the naive CD4 clonotypes, about 5.4% were shared across a few donors.

This table comes from immunoSEQ multiplex PCR, and its TCRdb copy is limited to in-frame clones, with some not included. The sample has 2,100,000 or so clones, approximately 94% seen once. As regards this clone: As yet, its antigen is unknown.

The V segment lost 7 bases and the J segment 8 bases; nucleotides outside the gene matches: 12. This CDR3 comprises 15 residues. Germline V gene data show CDR1 as MNHEY and CDR2 as SVGAGI. The material sequenced was naive CD4+ T cells sorted from blood. Subset specified: CD45RA+ positively selected. V and J are TRBV6-5 and TRBJ2-1; 9 bases map to TRBD2. The source is a man younger than 35 in good health. The CDR3 spells CASTYSGGRGDEQFF. The CDR3 nucleotides read TGTGCCAGCACCTACAGCGGGGGGAGAGGGGATGAGCAGTTCTTC.